These 7 T cell receptor beta chains originate from one sample sequenced in a study of CD8 T cells in ankylosing spondylitis. MiXCR, run by TCRdb on the 5' RACE reads, gives a single entry per CDR3 protein. The sample lists 5,000 or so distinct CDR3 sequences, 2.1% occurring once. Sequencing was performed on blood, either unsorted or a sorted T cell fraction (not recorded which). These receptor sequences come from a male donor with ankylosing spondylitis or in good health (not recorded which).

The sample holds many counts of this clonotype. This chain links TRBV9 with TRBJ2-2, with D perhaps matching TRBD2 (5 bases). The V end lost 5 bases, the J end lost 1 base, and 18 bases lay between the germline ends. Germline CDR1 and CDR2: SGDLS and YYNGEE. The CDR3 has 17 amino acids. The CDR3, as DNA: TGTGCCAGCAGTCTAGAGGGTGCGGGCGTGAACACCGGGGAGCTGTTTTTT. It translates to CASSLEGAGVNTGELFF.

This clonotype has ten or more counts. The chain recombines TRBV9 with TRBJ2-2, with D unclear. V lost 0 bases and J lost 0, with 12 bases in between. The germline V gene has CDR1 SGDLS and CDR2 YYNGEE. CDR3 length: 17 residues. The CDR3 sequence: CASSVGSRKANTGELFF. The CDR3 DNA is TGTGCCAGCAGCGTAGGATCGAGGAAGGCGAACACCGGGGAGCTGTTTTTT.

By frequency in the sample, this clonotype is medium-sized. This sequence joins TRBV9 and TRBJ2-1, with 9 bases that match TRBD2. The ends lost 0 bases at V and 5 bases at J; junction bases unmatched: 3. Per the germline V gene, CDR1 is SGDLS and CDR2 is YYNGEE. This CDR3 is built from 15 residues. Written as DNA, the CDR3 is TGTGCCAGCAGCGTAGTAGCGGGAGCGAACAATGAGCAGTTCTTC. Residues: CASSVVAGANNEQFF.

This clonotype was found many times. This sequence joins TRBV5-1 and TRBJ1-3; the D is unclear. V dropped 0 bases and J dropped 0 bases, with 7 bases sitting between them. The CDR3 runs 15 residues. CDR1 and CDR2 from the germline V gene are SGHRS and YFSETQ. CDR3 amino acids: CASSLVRISGNTIYF. Here the CDR3 DNA reads TGCGCCAGCAGCTTGGTCCGGATCTCTGGAAACACCATATATTTT.

Many counts were recorded for this clonotype. The CDR3 DNA reads TGTGCCAGCAGCGTAGGGGGGGAAGAGCAGCCCCAGCATTTT. As protein: CASSVGGEEQPQHF. The rearrangement joins TRBV9 to TRBJ1-5, with TRBD1 as a possible D gene (5 bases). Germline V gene sequence: CDR1 SGDLS, CDR2 YYNGEE. The V end lost 0 bases, the J end lost 7 bases, and 11 bases lay between the germline ends. The CDR3 consists of 14 residues.

There are a few counts of this clonotype. The DNA for the CDR3 is TGTGCCAGCAGCGTAGAGGGGAGGCCCGCGGGCAATGAGCAGTTCTTC. This translates into CASSVEGRPAGNEQFF. This chain uses TRBV9 with TRBJ2-1; a weak D match, TRBD2 (6 bases). Trimming pared 0 bases from V and 6 bases from J, leaving 16 bases between. CDR1 is SGDLS, CDR2 YYNGEE, per germline. The CDR3 loop spans 16 amino acids.

This clonotype is termed medium-sized. The chain has TRBV9 and TRBJ2-7; 12 nucleotides align to TRBD1. The CDR3 spans 16 residues. V gave up 4 bases and J gave up 9 bases; unmatched junction bases: 14. Germline values: CDR1 SGDLS, CDR2 YYNGEE. This CDR3 reads CASSSLPGQGALVQYF. The CDR3, as DNA: TGTGCCAGCAGCTCACTTCCGGGACAGGGGGCTCTGGTGCAGTACTTC.